These T cell receptor beta chains were read from a single sample in a study of T cell repertoires in cytomegalovirus infection. TCRdb reprocessed the reads via MiXCR and lists one record per CDR3 protein. The sample records 450,000 to 600,000 distinct CDR3 sequences, more than 30% being singletons. These receptors have no known antigen. The specimen comprised cultured PBMCs, sampled from culture after CMV antigen stimulation. The receptors were gathered from a human donor in good health (CMV status not recorded). Some clones in this sample may be carry-over from other donors' samples. The CDR3 runs from the conserved cysteine through the conserved F or W. D genes are given only for firm matches. Size values are once, few and many counts, or a class for expanded clones, and some rows have none.

d_gene | abundance | j_gene | v_gene | CDR3aa | CDR3nt
TRBD1 | NA | TRBJ1-5 | TRBV6-6 | CASSYDGQGDQPQHF | TGTGCCAGCAGTTACGATGGACAGGGCGATCAGCCCCAGCATTTT
NA | NA | TRBJ2-7 | TRBV28 | CASSLWGRNLKQYF | TGTGCCAGCAGTTTATGGGGCCGGAACCTAAAGCAGTACTTC
TRBD1 | NA | TRBJ2-5 | TRBV7-7 | CASSLTTGGAETQYF | TGTGCTAGCAGCCTTACGACAGGGGGCGCGGAGACCCAGTACTTC
TRBD2 | few | TRBJ2-3 | TRBV11-2 | CASSLEGQGGSARGTQYF | TGTGCCAGCAGCTTAGAGGGCCAGGGAGGGTCGGCTCGGGGTACGCAGTATTTT
NA | NA | TRBJ2-3 | TRBV27 | CASVGTSTDTQYF | TGTGCCAGCGTTGGGACTAGCACAGATACGCAGTATTTT
TRBD1 | NA | TRBJ2-7 | TRBV4-3 | CASSRLPRQGAGEQYF | TGCGCCAGCAGCCGACTACCGCGACAGGGGGCTGGGGAGCAGTACTTC
TRBD2 | few | TRBJ2-1 | TRBV6-1 | CASSTPSGDYNEQFF | TGTGCCAGCAGTACCCCTAGCGGAGACTACAATGAGCAGTTCTTC
TRBD2 | NA | TRBJ2-5 | TRBV5-5 | CASSWRLAGGEQETQYF | TGTGCCAGCAGCTGGCGACTAGCGGGAGGAGAGCAAGAGACCCAGTACTTC
NA | NA | TRBJ1-3 | TRBV27 | CASSYRASSGNTIYF | TGTGCCAGCAGTTACAGGGCAAGCTCTGGAAACACCATATATTTT
TRBD2 | NA | TRBJ2-1 | TRBV6-6 | CASSYLLLAGVYNEQFF | TGTGCCAGCAGTTACCTCCTACTAGCGGGAGTTTACAATGAGCAGTTCTTC
NA | NA | TRBJ2-1 | TRBV4-1 | CASSLLGPGLKDYNEQFF | TGCGCCAGCAGCCTCCTCGGGCCGGGACTCAAGGATTACAATGAGCAGTTCTTC
TRBD2 | NA | TRBJ2-3 | TRBV9 | CASSVEAGGFADTQYF | TGTGCCAGCAGCGTAGAGGCGGGAGGTTTCGCAGATACGCAGTATTTT
TRBD1 | NA | TRBJ2-5 | TRBV12-3/TRBV12-4 | CASSGTGQGLKTQYF | TGTGCCAGCAGTGGCACGGGACAGGGGTTGAAGACCCAGTACTTC
NA | few | TRBJ1-5 | TRBV6-2/TRBV6-3 | CASSAPWSNQPQHF | TGTGCCAGCAGTGCCCCTTGGAGCAATCAGCCCCAGCATTTT
NA | NA | TRBJ1-4 | TRBV12-3/TRBV12-4 | CASSPGEPGGQLFF | TGTGCCAGCAGTCCTGGAGAACCGGGAGGGCAACTGTTTTTT
NA | few | TRBJ1-5 | TRBV19 | CASSIGVASQPQHF | TGTGCCAGTAGTATAGGAGTGGCAAGTCAGCCCCAGCATTTT
TRBD2 | NA | TRBJ2-1 | TRBV9 | CTREGLSAYNEQFF | TGTACGCGGGAGGGCCTTTCGGCCTACAATGAGCAGTTCTTC
TRBD2 | few | TRBJ2-6 | TRBV4-1 | CASSPRLAGGSGANVLTF | TGCGCCAGCAGCCCCCGACTAGCGGGAGGCTCTGGGGCCAACGTCCTGACTTTC
NA | NA | TRBJ2-2 | TRBV6-2/TRBV6-3 | CASSYSSGPGELFF | TGTGCCAGCAGTTACTCGAGCGGTCCCGGGGAGCTGTTTTTT
NA | few | TRBJ1-2 | TRBV19 | CASSPKPGGAIYGYTF | TGTGCCAGTAGCCCAAAGCCCGGGGGGGCGATCTATGGCTACACCTTC
NA | NA | TRBJ1-1 | TRBV7-9 | CASSPPVGKGRQNKAFF | TGTGCCAGCAGCCCCCCGGTGGGAAAGGGACGTCAAAACAAAGCTTTCTTT
TRBD1 | many | TRBJ1-2 | TRBV10-3 | CAIRNSLTGGDYGYTF | TGTGCCATCCGTAACAGCCTAACAGGGGGCGACTATGGCTACACCTTC
NA | many | TRBJ1-5 | TRBV7-2 | CASSFGRSNQPQHF | TGTGCCAGCAGCTTCGGGCGTAGCAATCAGCCCCAGCATTTT
NA | few | TRBJ2-1 | TRBV7-2 | CASTRYNPGLTLNEQFF | TGTGCCAGCACCCGCTACAATCCGGGACTCACTCTCAATGAGCAGTTCTTC
TRBD2 | many | TRBJ2-1 | TRBV7-2 | CASSLVSGRASEQFF | TGTGCCAGCAGCTTAGTTAGCGGGAGGGCCTCTGAGCAGTTCTTC
NA | few | TRBJ2-5 | TRBV6-2/TRBV6-3 | CASSYSFRGGTETQYF | TGTGCCAGCAGTTACTCGTTTCGAGGGGGTACAGAGACCCAGTACTTC
NA | NA | TRBJ1-5 | TRBV27 | CASRRAVNQPQHF | TGTGCCAGCAGGAGGGCGGTGAATCAGCCCCAGCATTTT
NA | NA | TRBJ2-2 | TRBV7-2 | CASSVYITGELFF | TGTGCCAGCAGCGTATACATTACCGGGGAGCTGTTTTTT
NA | few | TRBJ1-6 | TRBV7-2 | CASSLAGLGPTTLPLHF | TGTGCCAGCAGCTTAGCGGGACTGGGGCCTACTACATTACCCCTCCACTTT
NA | NA | TRBJ2-7 | TRBV6-2/TRBV6-3 | CASTNGDEQYF | TGTGCCAGCACCAACGGGGACGAGCAGTACTTC
TRBD2 | NA | TRBJ2-7 | TRBV11-1 | CASSRRLAGVYEQYF | TGTGCCAGCAGCAGAAGACTAGCGGGAGTATACGAGCAGTACTTC
TRBD1 | NA | TRBJ1-1 | TRBV7-2 | CASSAKQGRSTEAFF | TGTGCCAGCAGCGCTAAACAGGGGAGGAGCACTGAAGCTTTCTTT
TRBD2 | few | TRBJ2-1 | TRBV7-9 | CASSRGGLTSGSFNEQFF | TGTGCCAGCAGCCGCGGTGGGCTTACTAGCGGGAGCTTCAATGAGCAGTTCTTC
TRBD2 | few | TRBJ2-1 | TRBV25-1 | CASTALGLAGVENEQFF | TGTGCCAGCACAGCCTTAGGACTAGCGGGAGTCGAGAATGAGCAGTTCTTC
TRBD2 | NA | TRBJ2-1 | TRBV29-1 | CSLRLAGYNEQFF | TGCAGCTTAAGACTAGCGGGATACAATGAGCAGTTCTTC
TRBD2 | many | TRBJ2-2 | TRBV12-3/TRBV12-4 | CASSLTSGNTGELFF | TGCGCCAGCAGCTTAACTAGCGGGAACACCGGGGAGCTGTTTTTT
NA | NA | TRBJ2-1 | TRBV11-2 | CASSTRPYNEQFF | TGTGCCAGCAGCACCCGCCCTTACAATGAGCAGTTCTTC
NA | NA | TRBJ1-2 | TRBV5-4 | CASRDGTAIYGYTF | TGTGCCAGCAGGGACGGGACGGCGATCTATGGCTACACCTTC
TRBD1 | few | TRBJ1-3 | TRBV7-2 | CASSSGTGALGRGNTIYF | TGTGCCAGCAGTTCCGGGACAGGGGCTCTAGGGAGAGGAAACACCATATATTTT
NA | NA | TRBJ2-3 | TRBV28 | CASSLSYNGDTQYF | TGTGCCAGCAGTTTATCCTATAACGGGGATACGCAGTATTTT
NA | few | TRBJ2-7 | TRBV20-1 | CSARVGTTSSYEQYF | TGCAGTGCTAGAGTAGGGACCACAAGCTCCTACGAGCAGTACTTC
TRBD1 | many | TRBJ2-5 | TRBV7-2 | CASSPLDRARETQYF | TGTGCCAGCAGCCCCCTCGACAGGGCCAGGGAGACCCAGTACTTC
TRBD2 | many | TRBJ2-1 | TRBV7-2 | CASRSGSSYNEQFF | TGTGCCAGCCGGAGCGGGAGCTCCTACAATGAGCAGTTCTTC
TRBD1 | NA | TRBJ2-1 | TRBV24-1 | CATSEPRTGVNEQFF | TGTGCCACCAGTGAACCACGGACAGGGGTTAATGAGCAGTTCTTC
NA | NA | TRBJ1-2 | TRBV18 | CASSPPSLQHYGYTF | TGTGCCAGCTCACCACCGAGCTTACAGCACTATGGCTACACCTTC
NA | NA | TRBJ2-1 | TRBV14 | CASSQDLGGEPAF | TGTGCCAGCAGCCAAGATCTAGGCGGGGAGCCCGCCTTC
NA | many | TRBJ2-5 | TRBV7-2 | CASSLDRYQETQYF | TGTGCCAGCAGCTTAGATCGATACCAAGAGACCCAGTACTTC
TRBD1 | NA | TRBJ2-3 | TRBV5-1 | CASSLRRTGPTDTQYF | TGCGCCAGCAGCTTGAGAAGGACAGGGCCCACAGATACGCAGTATTTT
TRBD2 | few | TRBJ2-3 | TRBV11-2 | CASSFWGGADTQYF | TGTGCCAGCAGCTTTTGGGGAGGGGCAGATACGCAGTATTTT
NA | NA | TRBJ2-2 | TRBV6-1 | CASSRGRRNTGELFF | TGTGCCAGCAGCAGGGGCAGGCGGAACACCGGGGAGCTGTTTTTT
NA | few | TRBJ1-4 | TRBV19 | CASTKGDIHEKLFF | TGTGCCAGTACCAAGGGGGACATCCATGAAAAACTGTTTTTT
NA | NA | TRBJ1-2 | TRBV5-5 | CASSFTDTYGYTF | TGTGCCAGCAGCTTTACTGACACCTATGGCTACACCTTC
TRBD1 | NA | TRBJ2-7 | TRBV6-6 | CASTSDRGSYEQYF | TGTGCCAGCACCTCCGACAGGGGATCCTACGAGCAGTACTTC
NA | NA | TRBJ2-5 | TRBV4-3 | CASSQDMRETQYF | TGCGCCAGCAGCCAAGATATGCGAGAGACCCAGTACTTC
NA | NA | TRBJ1-3 | TRBV12-3/TRBV12-4 | CASRGFHRSSGNTIYF | TGTGCCAGCAGGGGCTTCCACCGTTCCTCTGGAAACACCATATATTTT
NA | NA | TRBJ1-6 | TRBV15 | CATSRGAAYNSPLHF | TGTGCCACCAGCAGAGGGGCGGCCTATAATTCACCCCTCCACTTT
NA | few | TRBJ2-1 | TRBV27 | CASARGVSYNEQFF | TGTGCCAGCGCGCGAGGGGTTTCCTACAATGAGCAGTTCTTC
NA | many | TRBJ1-5 | TRBV7-3 | CASSLTAEQPQHF | TGTGCCAGCAGCTTAACAGCAGAGCAGCCCCAGCATTTT
NA | NA | TRBJ2-1 | TRBV6-2/TRBV6-3 | CASSYPADLSSYNEQFF | TGTGCCAGCAGTTACCCAGCGGACTTGAGCTCCTACAATGAGCAGTTCTTC
TRBD2 | NA | TRBJ2-3 | TRBV7-2 | CASSLSGLAGGPSTDTQYF | TGTGCCAGCAGCCTTTCGGGACTAGCGGGAGGACCTAGCACAGATACGCAGTATTTT